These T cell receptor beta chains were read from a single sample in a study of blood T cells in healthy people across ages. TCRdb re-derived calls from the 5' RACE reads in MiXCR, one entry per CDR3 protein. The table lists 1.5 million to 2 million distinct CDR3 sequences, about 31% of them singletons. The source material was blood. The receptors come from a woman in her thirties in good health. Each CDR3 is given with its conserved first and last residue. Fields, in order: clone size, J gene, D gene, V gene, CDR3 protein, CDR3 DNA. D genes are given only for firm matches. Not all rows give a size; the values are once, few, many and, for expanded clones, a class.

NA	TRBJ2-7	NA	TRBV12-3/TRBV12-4	CASTLGGGYEQYF	TGTGCCAGCACCCTCGGTGGGGGTTACGAGCAGTACTTC
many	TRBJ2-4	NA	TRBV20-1	CSARDWAGIQYF	TGCAGTGCTAGAGATTGGGCGGGCATTCAGTACTTC
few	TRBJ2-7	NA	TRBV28	CASLLSGHAREQYF	TGTGCCAGCCTTCTCAGCGGGCACGCGCGCGAGCAGTACTTC
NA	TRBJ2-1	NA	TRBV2	CASSEAASPIDIGTDEQFF	TGTGCCAGCAGTGAAGCGGCGTCACCCATAGATATAGGCACGGATGAGCAGTTCTTC
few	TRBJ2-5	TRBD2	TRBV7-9	CASRGGSGGQETQYF	TGTGCCAGCAGGGGAGGTAGCGGGGGACAAGAGACCCAGTACTTC
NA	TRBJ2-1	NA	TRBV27	CASDPRAGALWNEQFF	TGTGCCAGCGATCCCCGGGCGGGGGCCCTATGGAATGAGCAGTTCTTC
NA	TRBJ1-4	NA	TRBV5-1	CASSLTASNEKLFF	TGCGCCAGCAGCTTGACAGCATCTAATGAAAAACTGTTTTTT
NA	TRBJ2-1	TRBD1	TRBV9	CASSVATGGTGTYNEQFF	TGTGCCAGCAGCGTAGCTACAGGTGGGACAGGGACCTACAATGAGCAGTTCTTC
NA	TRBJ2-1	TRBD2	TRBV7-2	CASSLSGGAFNEQFF	TGTGCCAGCAGCTTATCGGGGGGGGCTTTCAATGAGCAGTTCTTC
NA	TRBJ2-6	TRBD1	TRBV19	CASSHTGGRTGANVRTF	TGTGCCAGTAGTCATACAGGGGGCAGGACTGGGGCCAACGTCCGGACTTTC
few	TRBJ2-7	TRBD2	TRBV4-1	CASSQVGGRAFYEQYF	TGCGCCAGCAGCCAAGTAGGTGGGAGGGCCTTCTACGAGCAGTACTTC
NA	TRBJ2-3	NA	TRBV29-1	CSIVAGSTDTQYF	TGCAGCATTGTCGCCGGAAGCACAGATACGCAGTATTTT
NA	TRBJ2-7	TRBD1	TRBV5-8	CASSSTRDRGSDEQYF	TGTGCCAGCAGCTCCACCCGGGACAGGGGATCCGACGAGCAGTACTTC
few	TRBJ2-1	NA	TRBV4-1	CASSQDGSAYNEQFF	TGCGCCAGCAGCCAAGATGGGAGCGCCTACAATGAGCAGTTCTTC
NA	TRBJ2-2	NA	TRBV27	CASSSHLTFIGELFF	TGTGCCAGCAGTTCCCATTTAACTTTTATAGGGGAGCTGTTTTTT
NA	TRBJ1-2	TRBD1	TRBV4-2	CASSQEDRVNGYTF	TGTGCCAGCAGCCAAGAGGACAGGGTGAATGGCTACACCTTC
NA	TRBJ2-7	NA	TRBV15	CATSRDGESEQYF	TGTGCCACCAGCAGAGATGGAGAGAGTGAGCAGTACTTC
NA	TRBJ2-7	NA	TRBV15	CATSRDQGREQYF	TGTGCCACCAGCAGAGATCAGGGTCGGGAGCAGTACTTC
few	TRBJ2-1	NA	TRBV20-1	CSARDWANEQFF	TGCAGTGCTAGAGATTGGGCAAATGAGCAGTTCTTC
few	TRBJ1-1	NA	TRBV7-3	CASSLGTSTEAFF	TGTGCCAGCAGCCTCGGGACAAGCACTGAAGCTTTCTTT
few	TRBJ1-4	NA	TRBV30	CAWERQFATNEKLFF	TGTGCCTGGGAACGACAGTTTGCAACTAATGAAAAACTGTTTTTT
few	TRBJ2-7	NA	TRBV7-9	CASTLDFGGEQYF	TGTGCCAGCACCCTTGATTTTGGTGGCGAGCAGTACTTC
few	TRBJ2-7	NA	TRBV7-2	CASSLLLGGLPYEQYF	TGTGCCAGCAGCTTATTATTAGGGGGGTTACCCTACGAGCAGTACTTC
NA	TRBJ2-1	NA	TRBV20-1	CSAVPRNEQFF	TGCAGTGCAGTACCTAGGAATGAGCAGTTCTTC
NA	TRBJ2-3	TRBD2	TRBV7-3	CVSSVSGRGTDTQYF	TGTGTCAGCAGCGTTAGCGGGAGGGGGACAGATACGCAGTATTTT
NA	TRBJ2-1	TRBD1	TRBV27	CASRTGVPNNEQFF	TGTGCCAGCCGCACAGGGGTACCTAACAATGAGCAGTTCTTC
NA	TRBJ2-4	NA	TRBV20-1	CSALGGLGKNIQYF	TGCAGTGCCCTCGGGGGGCTAGGCAAAAACATTCAGTACTTC
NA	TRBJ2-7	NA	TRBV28	CASSPFRADPYEQYF	TGTGCCAGCAGTCCCTTTAGGGCCGATCCCTACGAGCAGTACTTC
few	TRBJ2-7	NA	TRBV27	CASSSPTRGSLYEQYF	TGTGCCAGCAGTTCCCCAACAAGGGGGAGCCTCTACGAGCAGTACTTC
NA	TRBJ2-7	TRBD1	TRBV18	CASSPLAGTGTYEQYF	TGTGCCAGCTCACCACTTGCGGGGACAGGGACCTACGAGCAGTACTTC
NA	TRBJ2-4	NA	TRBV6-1	CASPSRLAESLAKNIQYF	TGTGCCAGCCCTTCCCGACTGGCAGAGTCACTAGCCAAAAACATTCAGTACTTC
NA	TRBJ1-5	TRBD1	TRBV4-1	CTSSQSGTGIQPQHF	TGCACCAGCAGCCAATCCGGGACAGGGATTCAGCCCCAGCATTTT
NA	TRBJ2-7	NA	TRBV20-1	CSVSPDGSVAQYF	TGCAGTGTTTCCCCCGACGGATCAGTGGCCCAGTACTTC
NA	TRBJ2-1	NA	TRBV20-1	CSARPRRGQRKYNEQFF	TGCAGTGCTAGACCCCGACGGGGCCAGCGGAAATACAATGAGCAGTTCTTC
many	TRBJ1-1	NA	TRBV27	CASSRPGQTNTEAFF	TGTGCCAGCAGCCGACCGGGACAAACGAACACTGAAGCTTTCTTT
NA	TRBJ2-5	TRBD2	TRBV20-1	CSARKGLAGVTGETQYF	TGCAGTGCTAGAAAAGGACTAGCGGGGGTGACGGGGGAGACCCAGTACTTC
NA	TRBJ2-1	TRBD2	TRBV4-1	CASARLAGGVKQFF	TGCGCCAGCGCCCGGCTAGCGGGGGGGGTAAAGCAGTTCTTC
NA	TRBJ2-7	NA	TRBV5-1	CASSWTVSGEQYF	TGCGCCAGCAGCTGGACGGTCTCCGGCGAGCAGTACTTC
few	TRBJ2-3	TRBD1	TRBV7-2	CASSLGLGTGALYLTDTQYF	TGTGCCAGCAGCTTAGGGTTGGGGACAGGGGCCCTATACCTCACAGATACGCAGTATTTT
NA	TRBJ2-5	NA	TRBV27	CASSPLAPQAQETQYF	TGTGCCAGCAGTCCTCTAGCGCCACAAGCCCAAGAGACCCAGTACTTC
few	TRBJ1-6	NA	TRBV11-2	CASSLMRSPLHF	TGTGCCAGCAGCTTAATGCGTTCACCCCTCCACTTT
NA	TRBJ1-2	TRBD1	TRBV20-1	CSASGQVGYGYTF	TGCAGTGCTAGCGGACAGGTCGGCTATGGCTACACCTTC
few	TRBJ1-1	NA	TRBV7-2	CASSLVSGYEAFF	TGTGCCAGCAGCTTAGTTTCTGGGTATGAAGCTTTCTTT
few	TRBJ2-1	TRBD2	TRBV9	CASRASGAYNEQFF	TGTGCCAGCAGGGCTAGCGGGGCTTACAATGAGCAGTTCTTC